This entry concerns a single T cell receptor (beta chain). The antigen remains undetermined. Germline V lookup: CDR1 GTSNPN, CDR2 SVGIG (reference sequence). This CDR3 has 13 amino acids. Trimming took 1 base from V and 3 from J, leaving 10 bases between them. These data are taken from a study of a mutant IDH1 vaccine in newly diagnosed glioma. This sample's time point: week 35, safety follow-up. Doses consisted of 300 ug of mutant IDH1 20-mer peptide each, paired with topical imiquimod. Sequenced by immunoSEQ multiplex PCR; TCRdb stores in-frame clones only, minus some. Altogether under 50,000 clones are present, approximately 90% being singletons, with the ten largest covering around 6%.

The receptor was isolated from a woman in her thirties or forties with glioma. The specimen comprised PBMCs, sampled from a glioma patient whose treatment included an IDH1 peptide vaccine. This chain links TRBV30 with TRBJ2-7; D perhaps matches TRBD1 (6 bases). The CDR3 spells CAWSDGQFYEQYF. CDR3 DNA sequence: TGTGCCTGGAGTGACGGACAGTTCTACGAGCAGTACTTC.